Here is one T cell receptor (beta chain) with its context. Compared with germline, one end of the junction differs, possibly owing to a read error. This sample is drawn from a study of blood T cell repertoires in COVID-19. Libraries were prepared by immunoSEQ multiplex PCR; TCRdb keeps only in-frame clonotypes and omits some of them. This sample yields around 250,000 clones, of which roughly 85% are seen a single time; less than 2.5% belongs to the top ten. The CDR3 runs to 17 residues. Germline-derived CDR1 and CDR2 are SSHAT and FNYEAQ (reference sequence). Sequencing was carried out using PBMCs or T cells enriched from blood (not recorded which). The rearrangement joins TRBV7-7 to TRBJ2-2; 8 bases match TRBD1. The origin of this receptor is a woman between 45 and 65 years old who had recovered from COVID-19. The CDR3 DNA sequence: TGTGCTAGCAGCCCAGAGCCGGGACAGGCGGACACCGGGGAGCTGTTTTTT. As protein: CASSPEPGQADTGELFF.